These T cell receptor beta chains were read from a single sample in a study of T cell responses to AZD1222 COVID-19 vaccine. Method: immunoSEQ multiplex PCR; TCRdb's copy keeps in-frame clones and lacks some. The sample lists roughly 30,000 clones, approximately 78% occurring once. The input for sequencing was peripheral blood, taken 28 days after the second AZD1222 dose. Source of these receptors: an adult who received the AZD1222 COVID-19 vaccine. Each CDR3 is given with its conserved first and last residue.

j_gene: TRBJ2-1; v_gene: TRBV11-3; CDR3aa: CASSSSGNEQFF
j_gene: TRBJ1-3; v_gene: TRBV30; CDR3aa: CATGGQLRNTIYF
j_gene: TRBJ2-4; v_gene: TRBV6-1; CDR3aa: CASSEALLAKNIQYF
j_gene: TRBJ2-6; v_gene: TRBV27; CDR3aa: CASSKQGFAGANVLTF
j_gene: TRBJ1-2; v_gene: TRBV7-8; CDR3aa: CASSLGPGPSYGYTF
j_gene: TRBJ2-5; v_gene: TRBV3-1/TRBV3-2; CDR3aa: CASSKDRGETQYF
j_gene: TRBJ1-2; v_gene: TRBV6-5; CDR3aa: CASSYEGRANYGYTF
j_gene: TRBJ1-2; v_gene: TRBV7-2; CDR3aa: CASGGGRNYGYTF
j_gene: TRBJ2-4; v_gene: TRBV11-3; CDR3aa: CASSSSPASGGKNIQYF
j_gene: TRBJ1-4; v_gene: TRBV11-2; CDR3aa: CASRGLNEKLFF
j_gene: TRBJ1-1; v_gene: TRBV6-6; CDR3aa: CASSYSGGTEAFF
j_gene: TRBJ1-2; v_gene: TRBV6-5; CDR3aa: CASSARDRGWNGYTF
j_gene: TRBJ1-2; v_gene: TRBV7-2; CDR3aa: CASSSDRSYGYTF
j_gene: TRBJ2-5; v_gene: TRBV10-1; CDR3aa: CASSPLRGTPSETQYF
j_gene: TRBJ1-2; v_gene: TRBV2; CDR3aa: CAITNRGGPAYGYTF
j_gene: TRBJ2-2; v_gene: TRBV5-4; CDR3aa: CASSLDSGGDTGELFF
j_gene: TRBJ2-1; v_gene: TRBV10-3; CDR3aa: CAISERSNFLNEQFF
j_gene: TRBJ2-1; v_gene: TRBV7-8; CDR3aa: CASSDVNQEQFF
j_gene: TRBJ1-2; v_gene: TRBV3-1/TRBV3-2; CDR3aa: CASSQDPLYYGYTF
j_gene: TRBJ1-6; v_gene: TRBV28; CDR3aa: CASSDYRGNSPLHF
j_gene: TRBJ2-5; v_gene: TRBV27; CDR3aa: CASSFTVQGETQYF
j_gene: TRBJ1-2; v_gene: TRBV7-2; CDR3aa: CASSGQLNYGYTF
j_gene: TRBJ1-4; v_gene: TRBV6-5; CDR3aa: CASNPTGGINEKLFF
j_gene: TRBJ1-1; v_gene: TRBV7-9; CDR3aa: CASSLLPRRGSTEAFF